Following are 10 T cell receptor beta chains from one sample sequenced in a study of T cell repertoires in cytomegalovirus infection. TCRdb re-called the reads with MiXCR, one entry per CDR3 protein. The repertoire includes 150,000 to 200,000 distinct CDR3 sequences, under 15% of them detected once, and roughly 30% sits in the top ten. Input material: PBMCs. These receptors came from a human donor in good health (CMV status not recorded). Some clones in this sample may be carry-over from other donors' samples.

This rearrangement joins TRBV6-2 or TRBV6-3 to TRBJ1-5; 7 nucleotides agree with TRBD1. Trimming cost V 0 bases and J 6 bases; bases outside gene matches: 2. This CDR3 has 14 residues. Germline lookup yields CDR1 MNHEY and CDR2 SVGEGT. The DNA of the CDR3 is TGTGCCAGCAGTTACTCGGGACAGATTCAGCCCCAGCATTTT. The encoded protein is CASSYSGQIQPQHF.

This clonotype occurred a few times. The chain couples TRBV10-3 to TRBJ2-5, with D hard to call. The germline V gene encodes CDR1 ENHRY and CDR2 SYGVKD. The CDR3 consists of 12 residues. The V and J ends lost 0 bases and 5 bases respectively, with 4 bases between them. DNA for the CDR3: TGTGCCATCAGTGAGTCGGGGGAGACCCAGTACTTC. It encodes CAISESGETQYF.

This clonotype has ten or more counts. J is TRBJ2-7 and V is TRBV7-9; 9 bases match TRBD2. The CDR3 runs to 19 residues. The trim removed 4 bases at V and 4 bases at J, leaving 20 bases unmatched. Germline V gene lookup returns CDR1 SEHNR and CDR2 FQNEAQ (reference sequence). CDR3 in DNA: TGTGCCAGCAGCTCAGTAACCGATACTCGCGGGAGGGCCAAATACGAGCAGTACTTC. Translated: CASSSVTDTRGRAKYEQYF.

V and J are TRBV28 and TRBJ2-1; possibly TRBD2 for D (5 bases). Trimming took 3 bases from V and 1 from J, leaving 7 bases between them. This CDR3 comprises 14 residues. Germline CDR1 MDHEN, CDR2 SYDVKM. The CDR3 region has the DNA TGTGCCAGCAGTTTCCCGGGATCCTACAATGAGCAGTTCTTC. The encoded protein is CASSFPGSYNEQFF.

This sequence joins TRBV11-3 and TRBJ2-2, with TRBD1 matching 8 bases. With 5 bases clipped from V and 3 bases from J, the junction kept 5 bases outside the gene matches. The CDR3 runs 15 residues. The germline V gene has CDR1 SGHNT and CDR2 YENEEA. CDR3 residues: CASSLGQVDTGELFF. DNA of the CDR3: TGTGCCAGCAGCCTGGGACAGGTGGACACCGGGGAGCTGTTTTTT. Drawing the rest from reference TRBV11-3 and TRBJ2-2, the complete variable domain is EAGVVQSPRYKIIEKKQPVAFWCNPISGHNTLYWYLQNLGQGPELLIRYENEEAVDDSQLPKDRFSAERLKGVDSTLKIQPAELGDSAVYLCASSLGQVDTGELFFGEGSRLTVL.

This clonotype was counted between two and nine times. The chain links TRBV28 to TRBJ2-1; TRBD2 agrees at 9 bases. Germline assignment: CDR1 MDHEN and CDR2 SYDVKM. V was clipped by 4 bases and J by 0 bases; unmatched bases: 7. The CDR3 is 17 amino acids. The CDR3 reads CASSSTRSGSSYNEQFF. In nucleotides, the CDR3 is TGTGCCAGCAGTTCCACCCGTAGCGGGAGCTCCTACAATGAGCAGTTCTTC.

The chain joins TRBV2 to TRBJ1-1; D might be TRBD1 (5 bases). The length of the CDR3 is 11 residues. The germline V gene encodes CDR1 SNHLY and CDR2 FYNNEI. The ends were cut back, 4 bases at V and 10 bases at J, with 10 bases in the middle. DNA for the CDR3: TGTGCCAGCAGTGGAAGGGACGGAGCTTTCTTT. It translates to CASSGRDGAFF.

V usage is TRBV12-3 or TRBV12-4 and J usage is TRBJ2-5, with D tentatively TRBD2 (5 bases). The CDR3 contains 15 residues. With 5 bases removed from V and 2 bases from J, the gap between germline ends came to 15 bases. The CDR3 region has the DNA TGTGCCAGCAGTCAGTACCCGGGAACACAAGAGACCCAGTACTTC. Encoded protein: CASSQYPGTQETQYF.

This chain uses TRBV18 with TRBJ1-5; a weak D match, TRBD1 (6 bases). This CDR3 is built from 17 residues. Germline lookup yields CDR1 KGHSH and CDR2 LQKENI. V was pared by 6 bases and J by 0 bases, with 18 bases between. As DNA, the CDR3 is TGTGCCAGCTCCCTCAGCCAGGGGAAAAATAGCAATCAGCCCCAGCATTTT. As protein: CASSLSQGKNSNQPQHF. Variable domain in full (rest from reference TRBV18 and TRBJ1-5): NAGVMQNPRHLVRRRGQEARLRCSPMKGHSHVYWYRQLPEEGLKFMVYLQKENIIDESGMPKERFSAEFPKEGPSILRIQQVVRGDSAAYFCASSLSQGKNSNQPQHFGDGTRLSIL.

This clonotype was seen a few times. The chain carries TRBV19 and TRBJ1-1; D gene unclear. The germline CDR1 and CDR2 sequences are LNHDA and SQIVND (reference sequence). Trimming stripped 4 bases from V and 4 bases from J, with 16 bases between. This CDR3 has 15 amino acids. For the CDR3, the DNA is TGTGCCAGTAGTACCCTGCGAGGCAGCAGCACTGAAGCTTTCTTT. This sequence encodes CASSTLRGSSTEAFF.